What follows describes a single T cell receptor (beta chain). One end of the junction is discordant with germline, which a read error may explain. In a library made to pick up alpha chains, this beta chain is a stray read with a size that means little. Individual TCR cDNA molecules each bore their own unique molecular identifier. Using its own MiXCR run on the 5' RACE reads, TCRdb lists one record per CDR3 protein. The table for this sample gives some 66 distinct CDR3 sequences. The sample belongs to a study of spatial heterogeneity in lung cancer. At the level of the study: Detected sequences consistently included more beta-chain ones than alpha-chain ones.

Time point reported: sample taken at primary tumor resection. Unsorted tumor, nontumor lung tissue or cryopreserved PBMC supplied the whole RNA. The germline CDR1 and CDR2 sequences are MDHEN and SYDVKM. The CDR3 has 10 residues. Sequencing used normal lung tissue next to the tumor, obtained at surgery. This receptor was identified in a female donor with early-stage non-small cell lung cancer. V usage is TRBV28 and J usage is TRBJ2-7; D is uncertain. The CDR3 nucleotides are TGTGGCAGCAGTTTGGGGGAGCAGTACTTC. This gives the protein CGSSLGEQYF.